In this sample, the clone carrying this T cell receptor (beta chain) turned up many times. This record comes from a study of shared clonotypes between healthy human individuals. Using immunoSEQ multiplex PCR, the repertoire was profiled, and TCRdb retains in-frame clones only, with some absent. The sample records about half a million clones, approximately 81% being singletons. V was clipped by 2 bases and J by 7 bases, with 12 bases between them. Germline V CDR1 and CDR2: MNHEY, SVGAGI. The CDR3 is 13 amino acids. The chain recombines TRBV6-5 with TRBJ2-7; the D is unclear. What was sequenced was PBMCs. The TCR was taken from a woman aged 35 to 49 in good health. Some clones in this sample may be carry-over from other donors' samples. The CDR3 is CASSYQRDTEQYF. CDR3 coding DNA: TGTGCCAGCAGTTACCAACGTGATACGGAGCAGTACTTC.